This TCR beta chain was recovered during a study of T cell responses to AZD1222 COVID-19 vaccine. Measured with immunoSEQ multiplex PCR; TCRdb has only the in-frame clones, and not every one. The sample holds tens of thousands of clones, more than 75% seen once. The CDR3 is 13 residues long. V was trimmed by 2 bases and J by 4 bases, leaving 8 bases between them. The germline V gene encodes CDR1 MDHEN and CDR2 SYDVKM. This receptor was obtained from an adult in good health. The chain couples TRBV28 to TRBJ2-5, with D possibly being TRBD1 or TRBD2 (5 bases each). The sample in question was peripheral blood, obtained on day 0 of AZD1222 vaccination. CDR3 region: CASSLIGGETQYF. The CDR3 DNA reads as TGTGCCAGCAGTTTAATTGGGGGAGAGACCCAGTACTTC.